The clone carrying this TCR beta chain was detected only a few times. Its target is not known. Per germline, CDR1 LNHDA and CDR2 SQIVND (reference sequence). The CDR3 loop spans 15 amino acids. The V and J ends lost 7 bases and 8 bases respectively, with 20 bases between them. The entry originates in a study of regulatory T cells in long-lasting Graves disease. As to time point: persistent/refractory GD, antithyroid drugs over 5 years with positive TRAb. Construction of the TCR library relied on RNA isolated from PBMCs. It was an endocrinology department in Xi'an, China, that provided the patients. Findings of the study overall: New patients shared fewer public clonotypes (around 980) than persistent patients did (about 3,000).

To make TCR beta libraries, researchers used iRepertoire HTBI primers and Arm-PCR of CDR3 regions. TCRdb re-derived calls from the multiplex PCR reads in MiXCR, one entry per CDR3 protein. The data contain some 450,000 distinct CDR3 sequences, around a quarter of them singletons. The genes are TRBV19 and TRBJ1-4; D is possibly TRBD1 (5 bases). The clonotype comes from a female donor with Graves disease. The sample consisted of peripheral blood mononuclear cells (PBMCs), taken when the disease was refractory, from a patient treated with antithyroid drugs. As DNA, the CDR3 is TGTGCCAGTATCCGGGGTGGGGGGGGAGCGGAAAAACTGTTTTTT. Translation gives CASIRGGGGAEKLFF.